The rows below give T cell receptor beta chains drawn from one sample of a study of shared clonotypes between healthy human individuals. Profiled with immunoSEQ multiplex PCR; TCRdb holds only in-frame clones, not every one. The table includes 2 million to 2.5 million clones, almost 96% detected once. Material: naive CD4+ T cells sorted from blood. The receptors derive from a man aged 18 to 35 in good health. Both conserved end residues are part of each CDR3. A D gene is named only where the DNA matches it firmly. Size tells how often a clone was seen (once, few, many) or the class of an expanded clone, and some rows leave it out.

-	-	TRBV6-5	TRBJ1-1	CATRRAANTEAFF	TGTGCCACCCGCAGGGCAGCGAACACTGAAGCTTTCTTT
TRBD2	-	TRBV15	TRBJ2-7	CATSRVIGGGATGEQYF	TGTGCCACCAGCAGAGTAATCGGCGGGGGGGCCACGGGCGAGCAGTACTTC
TRBD1	-	TRBV28	TRBJ1-2	CASRPRDRVHYGYTF	TGTGCCAGCAGACCCCGGGACAGGGTACACTATGGCTACACCTTC
TRBD1	-	TRBV10-2	TRBJ1-2	CASSDTGGLGGYTF	TGCGCCAGCAGTGACACAGGGGGCCTCGGTGGCTACACCTTC
TRBD1	-	TRBV19	TRBJ1-6	CASSFRTGSYNSPLHF	TGTGCCAGTAGTTTTCGGACAGGCTCCTATAATTCACCCCTCCACTTT
TRBD1	-	TRBV7-6	TRBJ2-2	CASSLELQGAGELFF	TGTGCCAGCAGCTTAGAGTTACAGGGGGCCGGGGAGCTGTTTTTT
-	-	TRBV6-5	TRBJ1-2	CASRQVPQGTYGYTF	TGTGCCAGCAGACAAGTCCCACAGGGAACCTATGGCTACACCTTC
TRBD1	once	TRBV6-1	TRBJ1-2	CASRTGTVGDGYTF	TGTGCCAGCAGGACCGGGACAGTCGGCGATGGCTACACCTTC
-	-	TRBV20-1	TRBJ1-1	CSARRGEAFF	TGCAGTGCCAGACGGGGGGAAGCTTTCTTT
-	-	TRBV7-2	TRBJ2-5	CASSLMAARQETQYF	TGTGCCAGCAGCTTAATGGCGGCCCGGCAGGAGACCCAGTACTTC
-	-	TRBV2	TRBJ1-1	CASSDRSYNTEAFF	TGTGCCAGCAGTGACAGGAGTTACAACACTGAAGCTTTCTTT
-	-	TRBV2	TRBJ2-5	CASSWVGGETQYF	TGTGCCAGCAGTTGGGTCGGAGGGGAGACCCAGTACTTC
-	-	TRBV6-1	TRBJ1-2	CASSEMTGGGYGYTF	TGTGCCAGCAGTGAAATGACAGGCGGTGGCTATGGCTACACCTTC
TRBD2	once	TRBV5-6	TRBJ2-2	CASSPDLLARNTGELFF	TGTGCCAGCAGCCCGGACCTACTAGCGCGCAACACCGGGGAGCTGTTTTTT
TRBD1	-	TRBV7-2	TRBJ2-7	CASSFLGTGVEQYF	TGTGCCAGCAGCTTTCTCGGGACAGGTGTCGAGCAGTACTTC
TRBD1	-	TRBV4-3	TRBJ1-2	CASSQEGQIFYGYTF	TGCGCCAGCAGCCAAGAGGGACAGATCTTTTATGGCTACACCTTC
TRBD1	-	TRBV5-8	TRBJ2-3	CASSPGQGADTQYF	TGTGCCAGCAGCCCAGGGCAGGGGGCAGATACGCAGTATTTT
-	once	TRBV5-1	TRBJ2-6	CASSISGLSSSGANVLTF	TGCGCCAGCAGCATATCCGGGCTATCAAGCTCTGGGGCCAACGTCCTGACTTTC
-	-	TRBV10-3	TRBJ2-1	CATAGGVNEQFF	TGTGCCACAGCCGGAGGAGTTAATGAGCAGTTCTTC
TRBD1	-	TRBV18	TRBJ2-7	CASSPLDRSSYEQYF	TGTGCCAGCTCACCCTTGGACAGGTCCTCCTACGAGCAGTACTTC
TRBD2	-	TRBV5-4	TRBJ2-7	CASSLELAGDNEQYF	TGTGCCAGCAGCTTGGAGCTAGCGGGGGATAACGAGCAGTACTTC
-	-	TRBV10-2	TRBJ1-1	CASSDPGREAFF	TGCGCCAGCAGTGACCCCGGCAGGGAAGCTTTCTTT
-	once	TRBV9	TRBJ1-4	CASSVDWGRKLFF	TGTGCCAGCAGCGTAGACTGGGGTCGAAAACTGTTTTTT
-	-	TRBV2	TRBJ1-1	CASSEGRWTMNTEAFF	TGTGCCAGCAGTGAAGGGCGCTGGACCATGAACACTGAAGCTTTCTTT
TRBD2	-	TRBV7-2	TRBJ2-3	CASSFEREGGTDTQYF	TGTGCCAGCAGCTTTGAGCGGGAAGGAGGGACGGATACGCAGTATTTT
TRBD1	-	TRBV2	TRBJ1-5	CASSRQGEGQPQHF	TGTGCCAGCAGCAGGCAGGGGGAGGGACAGCCCCAGCATTTT
-	-	TRBV19	TRBJ2-1	CASSPFSGYNEQFF	TGTGCCAGTAGTCCCTTTAGCGGTTACAATGAGCAGTTCTTC
-	once	TRBV5-1	TRBJ2-5	CASSLRGPQETQYF	TGCGCCAGCAGCTTGAGGGGCCCTCAAGAGACCCAGTACTTC
-	-	TRBV2	TRBJ2-2	CASREWGKTGELFF	TGTGCCAGCAGGGAGTGGGGGAAAACCGGGGAGCTGTTTTTT
-	-	TRBV5-5	TRBJ1-2	CASSLAVSGRANGYTF	TGTGCCAGCAGCTTGGCCGTCTCAGGGCGGGCGAATGGCTACACCTTC
-	-	TRBV6-1	TRBJ2-7	CASSERVGTSYEQYF	TGTGCCAGCAGTGAACGGGTGGGGACCTCCTACGAGCAGTACTTC
TRBD2	once	TRBV29-1	TRBJ2-5	CSVEPPGGWGQETQYF	TGCAGCGTTGAACCCCCCGGGGGGTGGGGGCAAGAGACCCAGTACTTC